The 2 T cell receptor gamma chains listed next were all sequenced from one sample in a study of intestinal T cells in coeliac disease. Genomic DNA came from ten approximately 4.8-µm formalin-fixed paraffin-embedded scrolls per case. TRG repertoires were amplified with LymphoTrack primers from around 0.2 ug of biopsy DNA. TCRdb applied CATT to the multiplex PCR reads for clone calling. The data show 1,500 to 2,000 gamma-chain clones, around half seen once. The sample was a duodenal biopsy. The receptors were gathered from a human donor with celiac disease.

Points on this clone: Since a much larger clone is just one base distant, this may be a read error. The chain uses TRGV10 and TRGJP1. TRGV10 is filed as an ORF, its function uncertain. CDR3 size: 15 residues. The V gene end was trimmed by 8 bases and the J gene end by 3 bases; junction bases not matched to a gene: 10. For the CDR3, the DNA is TGTGCTGCGTGGGATTCCCCTGCCACTGGTTGGTTCAAGATATTT. Protein product: CAAWDSPATGWFKIF.

The chain combines TRGV8 with TRGJP2. This CDR3 has 12 amino acids. CDR1 VENAVY and CDR2 YDSYNSRV come from the germline V gene. Trimming cost V 12 bases and J 3 bases; bases outside gene matches: 7. In DNA, the CDR3 is TGTGCCCCCCTGGGTAGTGATTGGATCAAGACGTTT. It specifies CAPLGSDWIKTF.